A selection of T cell receptor beta chains follows, all from one sample in a study of monozygotic twins with inflammatory bowel disease. One entry per CDR3 protein, without DNA, is what TCRdb gives after re-calling the 5' RACE reads. This table holds 110,000 to 150,000 distinct CDR3 sequences. What was sequenced was blood. These receptor sequences come from a human donor with ulcerative colitis or Crohn's disease, or a healthy co-twin of an affected twin (not recorded which). Both conserved end residues are part of each CDR3.

J: TRBJ2-3
V: TRBV20-1
CDR3: CSATSGRAVVTDTQYF

J: TRBJ2-7
V: TRBV4-2
CDR3: CASSQDPNRGGGEQYF

J: TRBJ2-4
V: TRBV7-2
CDR3: CASSLVSQGANIQYF

J: TRBJ1-4
V: TRBV7-9
CDR3: CASSDRLNEKLFF

J: TRBJ1-1
V: TRBV4-3
CDR3: CASSQEGRGVARAFF

J: TRBJ2-7
V: TRBV20-1
CDR3: CSAAGLAGYEQYF

J: TRBJ2-7
V: TRBV11-2
CDR3: CASSHGRSGTRSYEQYF

J: TRBJ2-3
V: TRBV27
CDR3: CASRNAGLSTDTQYF

J: TRBJ2-4
V: TRBV20-1
CDR3: CSARGTVWAKNIQYF

J: TRBJ2-7
V: TRBV20-1
CDR3: CSARDSRQDYEQYF

J: TRBJ2-4
V: TRBV9
CDR3: CASSVGGDFENIQYF

J: TRBJ2-3
V: TRBV7-2
CDR3: CASSLAQVTGTDTQYF

J: TRBJ2-7
V: TRBV24-1
CDR3: CATRASGSYEQYF

J: TRBJ1-1
V: TRBV5-6
CDR3: CASSERENTEAFF

J: TRBJ1-3
V: TRBV27
CDR3: CASSPHWTFGGNTIYF

J: TRBJ1-2
V: TRBV6-1
CDR3: CASSQTGPLGYTF

J: TRBJ2-7
V: TRBV27
CDR3: CASSVSMGHFSYEQYF

J: TRBJ1-4
V: TRBV3-1
CDR3: CASSQHAKGGFDEKLFF

J: TRBJ1-2
V: TRBV12-3/TRBV12-4
CDR3: CASSLRTGAMRGYTF

J: TRBJ1-5
V: TRBV5-1
CDR3: CASRLGDRGNQPQHF

J: TRBJ2-3
V: TRBV5-4
CDR3: CASSLLRDRSTDTQYF

J: TRBJ2-7
V: TRBV20-1
CDR3: CSARVPTGSIREQYF

J: TRBJ2-7
V: TRBV12-3/TRBV12-4
CDR3: CASSLAREGPEQYF

J: TRBJ1-1
V: TRBV10-2
CDR3: CASTRSPGTGSTEAFF

J: TRBJ2-2
V: TRBV4-3
CDR3: CASSQDSGLLPGELFF

J: TRBJ1-2
V: TRBV6-5
CDR3: CASSYTRAPANYGYTF

J: TRBJ2-1
V: TRBV12-5
CDR3: CASGLVVGTSSNEQFF

J: TRBJ2-1
V: TRBV5-1
CDR3: CASRVGTSGSNEQFF

J: TRBJ1-2
V: TRBV5-1
CDR3: CASSLYGVGYTF

J: TRBJ2-3
V: TRBV7-9
CDR3: CASSLTAGAGDTQYF

J: TRBJ2-1
V: TRBV6-5
CDR3: CASITLAGVSYNEQFF

J: TRBJ1-1
V: TRBV3-1
CDR3: CASSQTRFSTEAFF

J: TRBJ2-7
V: TRBV4-2
CDR3: CASSQLTGTADPEQYF

J: TRBJ1-1
V: TRBV29-1
CDR3: CSVEDSGMGTEAFF

J: TRBJ1-1
V: TRBV7-9
CDR3: CASSLALGRHTEAFF

J: TRBJ2-1
V: TRBV5-1
CDR3: CASSLRLTGDEQFF

J: TRBJ2-1
V: TRBV6-1
CDR3: CASRPGTLYHNEQFF

J: TRBJ2-1
V: TRBV2
CDR3: CASRQGTSGSDNEQFF

J: TRBJ2-2
V: TRBV4-3
CDR3: CASSQGLGLALTNTGELFF

J: TRBJ1-2
V: TRBV27
CDR3: CASSSRQGTGYTF

J: TRBJ2-3
V: TRBV5-5
CDR3: CASSFSASGSVDTQYF

J: TRBJ2-1
V: TRBV5-1
CDR3: CASMRAGGPEQFF

J: TRBJ2-4
V: TRBV5-1
CDR3: CASSFATANVAKNIQYF

J: TRBJ2-1
V: TRBV28
CDR3: CASSHGSSYNEQFF

J: TRBJ2-7
V: TRBV3-1
CDR3: CASSPGRESYEQYF

J: TRBJ2-1
V: TRBV5-1
CDR3: CASSLLGSNEQFF

J: TRBJ2-5
V: TRBV4-2
CDR3: CASSHGTLGETQYF

J: TRBJ2-1
V: TRBV12-3/TRBV12-4
CDR3: CASSPGNEQFF

J: TRBJ2-3
V: TRBV20-1
CDR3: CSASPLAVSTDTQYF

J: TRBJ2-1
V: TRBV3-1
CDR3: CASSQVTGVLYNEQFF

J: TRBJ2-5
V: TRBV5-4
CDR3: CASSIGQTQETQYF

J: TRBJ2-6
V: TRBV11-2
CDR3: CASSLKGGVGHSGANVLTF

J: TRBJ2-1
V: TRBV7-2
CDR3: CASTHRGAGKYNEQFF

J: TRBJ1-4
V: TRBV10-2
CDR3: CASSELGQTNEKLFF

J: TRBJ2-7
V: TRBV11-1
CDR3: CASSLALGGYLSSYEQYF

J: TRBJ1-2
V: TRBV9
CDR3: CASSVDRVDYGYTF

J: TRBJ1-1
V: TRBV7-9
CDR3: CASSFGTGDAFF

J: TRBJ1-2
V: TRBV7-9
CDR3: CASSEGGTNYGYTF

J: TRBJ1-5
V: TRBV7-8
CDR3: CASSLGDSQNQPQHF